This entry features one T cell receptor (beta chain) sequence. Its target is unknown. Some clones are missing from TCRdb's copy, which holds only in-frame ones; the method was immunoSEQ multiplex PCR. The sample records tens of thousands of clones, roughly 83% being singletons. The source of the sample is a study of OX40 agonist ivuxolimab in advanced cancers. Across the study: The drug used for patients, ivuxolimab, was an agonistic anti-OX40 (CD134) antibody.

Broader study findings: Part of the nonresponder group also had normalized T-cell clonal expansion that was low. At doses 0.1 to 3.0 mg/kg, CD4+ and CD8+ clones expanded.

This CDR3 contains 14 residues. The ends were cut back, 0 bases at V and 4 bases at J, with 9 bases in the middle. Germline CDR1 and CDR2: LGHNA and YNFKEQ. This sequence was found in an adult with an advanced solid tumor such as melanoma, head and neck, liver or kidney cancer. The V and J genes are TRBV4-2 and TRBJ2-5, with D uncertain. The specimen was CD4+ or CD8+ T cells sorted from blood, collected in a trial of the OX40 agonist ivuxolimab. Written as DNA, the CDR3 is TGTGCCAGCAGCCAAGATCCCTCGGTAGAGACCCAGTACTTC. Translating gives CASSQDPSVETQYF.